The clone carrying this T cell receptor (beta chain) has more than one count but fewer than ten. Its antigen remains unknown. CD25-based Treg depletion was applied to purified naive CD4+ T cells. Semi-nested PCR with Nested Universal Primer A followed constant-region reverse priming of full-length variable regions. A single record per CDR3 protein comes from TCRdb applying MiXCR to the 5' RACE reads. The table has roughly 54,000 distinct CDR3 sequences, about 15% seen once. Germline CDR1 and CDR2: MGHRA and YSYEKL. The CDR3 loop spans 15 amino acids. V was pared by 1 base and J by 2 bases, with 12 bases between. Study observations and caveats: Tumor Treg TCRs overlapped most with tumor naive CD4+ cells. Tumor memory CD4+ T cell TCR gene usage was found to cluster with blood and lymph node memory CD4+ cells and with lymph node naive CD4+ cells.

The chain couples TRBV4-1 to TRBJ2-7, with D unresolved. The TCR was taken from a female donor with breast cancer. Sequenced input: naive CD4+ T cells sorted from blood. Indicated subset: naive CD4+ T cells, CD4+CD45RA+CD25-. CDR3 sequence reads: CASSQGLLSTYEQYF. CDR3 bases: TGCGCCAGCAGCCAAGGACTGTTAAGTACCTACGAGCAGTACTTC.